Shown below are 19 T cell receptor beta chains from a single sample sequenced in a study of cytomegalovirus exposure and HLA in healthy donors. Researchers ran the PCR with 60 Vbeta and 13 Jbeta primers. TCRdb keeps only in-frame clones here, not all; method: immunoSEQ multiplex PCR. The data hold roughly 150,000 clones, with 75% to 90% observed a single time. The sequenced sample was PBMCs. The receptors stem from a young woman in good health and CMV-seronegative.

About this clone: Other DNA sequences in this specimen translate into the identical CDR3. This chain uses TRBV27 with TRBJ1-3; tentatively, D is TRBD1 (5 bases). This CDR3 is built from 14 residues. The germline V gene encodes CDR1 MNHEY and CDR2 SMNVEV (reference sequence). The V gene lost 4 bases and the J gene lost 0 bases, with 7 bases spanning the gap. The CDR3 DNA is TGTGCCAGCAGTTATACAGGCTCTGGAAACACCATATATTTT. Translated: CASSYTGSGNTIYF.

The V call is TRBV9, the J call TRBJ2-1; 9 bases match TRBD2. Germline V gene data show CDR1 as SGDLS and CDR2 as YYNGEE. J lost 12 bases, V lost 2 bases, and 12 bases had no gene match. The CDR3 extends over 15 amino acids. Here the CDR3 DNA reads TGTGCCAGCAGCGTCAGTAGCGGGGGCCTAAATCGGCAGTTCTTC. Translating gives CASSVSSGGLNRQFF.

The chain uses TRBV29-1 and TRBJ1-1; D possibly corresponds to TRBD1 (6 bases). CDR3 size: 12 residues. CDR1 SQVTM and CDR2 ANQGSEA come from the germline V gene. The germline V and J ends were trimmed by 7 bases and 8 bases, with 17 bases remaining between them. The chain's CDR3 is CSGTASGIEAFF. The CDR3, as DNA: TGCAGCGGGACAGCCTCAGGGATCGAAGCTTTCTTT.

This clone was counted a single time. The chain is built from TRBV6-1 and TRBJ2-7; 9 bases agree with TRBD2. Germline CDR1 and CDR2: MNHNS and SASEGT. V shed 5 bases and J 2 bases; nucleotides not matched to a gene: 4. This CDR3 has 14 amino acids. CDR3 in amino acids: CASSPSGKTYEQYF. The CDR3 DNA sequence: TGTGCCAGCAGTCCTAGCGGGAAAACCTACGAGCAGTACTTC.

The chain carries TRBV10-1 and TRBJ1-1, with D perhaps matching TRBD1 (5 bases). Germline V gives CDR1 WNHNN, CDR2 SYGVQD (reference sequence). CDR3 length equals 12 residues. Trimming left V 0 bases short and J 11 bases short, with 10 bases between. The CDR3 region is CASSESGEGAFF. CDR3 DNA: TGCGCCAGCAGTGAGTCCGGGGAGGGGGCTTTCTTT.

In this sample, this clone turned up once. The rearrangement joins TRBV2 to TRBJ1-2, with D maybe TRBD1 (5 bases). Germline assignment: CDR1 SNHLY and CDR2 FYNNEI. V gave up 4 bases and J gave up 4 bases, with 7 bases separating them. This CDR3 has 12 amino acids. Written as DNA, the CDR3 is TGTGCCAGCAGTGGACAGATCTATGGCTACACCTTC. Translated: CASSGQIYGYTF.

The chain joins TRBV6-4 to TRBJ1-6; TRBD1 aligns across 7 bases. This CDR3 has 14 residues. The germline V gene has CDR1 MRHNA and CDR2 SNTAGT. The junction had 7 bases not matched to a gene; V was cut back by 11 bases and J by 3 bases. The CDR3 here is CAPQGGIYNSPLHF. The DNA of the CDR3 is TGTGCCCCCCAGGGGGGAATCTATAATTCACCCCTCCACTTT.

The chain combines TRBV5-1 with TRBJ2-3, with 9 bases aligning to TRBD2. The CDR3 spans 16 residues. Germline CDR1 is SGHRS and CDR2 is YFSETQ. Trimming at V came to 1 base and at J to 3 bases, leaving 6 bases not matched to a gene. The CDR3 sequence: CASSLYESGGTDTQYF. The CDR3 nucleotides are TGCGCCAGCAGCTTGTACGAAAGCGGGGGGACAGATACGCAGTATTTT.

The chain employs TRBV28 and TRBJ1-6; D uncertain. CDR1 is MDHEN, CDR2 SYDVKM, per germline. Trimming took off 10 bases at V and 10 bases at J, with 14 bases between the two ends. This CDR3 region has 12 residues. The CDR3 DNA is TGTGCCACCTCCTGGGCTGGATCACCCCTCCACTTT. It codes for CATSWAGSPLHF.

This chain links TRBV5-1 with TRBJ1-2; no reliable D call. Germline V gene lookup returns CDR1 SGHRS and CDR2 YFSETQ. CDR3 length: 13 residues. Trimming took off 5 bases at V and 2 bases at J, with 10 bases between the two ends. The CDR3 bases are TGCGCCAGCAGAGAGGGCATGAACTATGGCTACACCTTC. It specifies CASREGMNYGYTF.

The chain uses TRBV6-5 and TRBJ2-7; TRBD2 is a possible D gene (6 bases). V lost 0 bases and J lost 0, with 12 bases in between. Germline CDR1 and CDR2: MNHEY and SVGAGI. This CDR3 is 16 amino acids long. The DNA for the CDR3 is TGTGCCAGCAGTTACTCGGAGGGGATAAGCTCCTACGAGCAGTACTTC. The encoded protein is CASSYSEGISSYEQYF.

The genes are TRBV18 and TRBJ2-7; D gene unclear. CDR1 is KGHSH, CDR2 LQKENI, per germline. V was pared by 2 bases and J by 4 bases, with 6 bases between. The CDR3 consists of 12 residues. The CDR3 nucleotides are TGTGCCAGCTCACCAGACACTTACGAGCAGTACTTC. This gives the protein CASSPDTYEQYF.

V and J are TRBV15 and TRBJ2-5; 7 nucleotides agree with TRBD1. After removal of 1 base from V and 3 bases from J, the junction contained 8 bases not matched to a gene. CDR3 size: 16 residues. CDR1 is LNHNV, CDR2 YYDKDF, per germline (reference sequence). This CDR3 reads CATSRGIGQGEETQYF. The CDR3 bases are TGTGCCACCAGCAGAGGGATCGGTCAGGGGGAAGAGACCCAGTACTTC.

The chain has TRBV28 and TRBJ1-6; TRBD1 matches 9 bases. The germline CDR1 and CDR2 sequences are MDHEN and SYDVKM. The CDR3 is made up of 15 amino acids. Trimming at V came to 5 bases and at J to 9 bases, leaving 8 bases not matched to a gene. This CDR3 is CASSHQTGGSSPLHF. The CDR3 DNA reads TGTGCCAGCAGTCACCAGACAGGGGGTTCTTCACCCCTCCACTTT.

The V gene is TRBV2, the J gene TRBJ2-3; D is perhaps TRBD1 (6 bases). The CDR3 sequence is 14 residues long. Trimming pared 2 bases from V and 5 bases from J, leaving 11 bases between. Germline CDR1 is SNHLY and CDR2 is FYNNEI. The CDR3: CASSERPQGDTQYF. CDR3 DNA: TGTGCCAGCAGTGAAAGGCCACAGGGAGATACGCAGTATTTT.

About this clone itself: Other nucleotide sequences in the sample specify the same CDR3. This chain joins TRBV30 and TRBJ1-6; TRBD1 might be the D (5 bases). V lost 1 base, J lost 7 bases, and 5 bases lay in between. The CDR3 spans 12 residues. The germline V gene encodes CDR1 GTSNPN and CDR2 SVGIG (reference sequence). CDR3 bases: TGTGCCTGGAGTGAGGGGAATTCACCCCTCCACTTT. It codes for CAWSEGNSPLHF.

The chain couples TRBV10-3 to TRBJ2-7, with 8 bases fitting TRBD1. V was clipped by 4 bases and J by 7 bases; unmatched bases: 6. The CDR3 spans 13 residues. Germline lookup yields CDR1 ENHRY and CDR2 SYGVKD. The CDR3 DNA sequence: TGTGCCATCAGTGCGGCAGGGGGCGAGGAGCAGTACTTC. It specifies CAISAAGGEEQYF.

The chain couples TRBV5-1 to TRBJ2-7, with D tentatively TRBD1 (5 bases). Trimming removed 5 bases from V and 4 bases from J, with 13 bases in between. This CDR3 has 13 amino acids. Per germline, CDR1 SGHRS and CDR2 YFSETQ. The chain's CDR3 is CASSVQDKYEQYF. CDR3 coding DNA: TGCGCCAGCAGTGTACAGGATAAGTACGAGCAGTACTTC.

The count of this clone is one. This chain links TRBV15 with TRBJ2-7; D remains ambiguous. The CDR3 has 14 residues. The germline V and J ends were trimmed by 0 bases and 3 bases, with 9 bases remaining between them. Germline V gene data show CDR1 as LNHNV and CDR2 as YYDKDF (reference sequence). The CDR3 sequence: CATSRDSSVYEQYF. DNA of the CDR3: TGTGCCACCAGCAGAGATTCCAGCGTCTACGAGCAGTACTTC.